This entry concerns a single T cell receptor beta chain. The antigen is not known. The sample comes from a study of OX40 agonist ivuxolimab in advanced cancers. The overall study: All patients had ivuxolimab intravenously every 2 weeks at 0.01 to 10 mg/kg. Mean age 60 years, range roughly 20 to 85; 82.7% male.

Whole-study findings and limits: Within 6 weeks, CD4+ and CD8+ blood T cells expanded clonally at 0.1 to 3.0 mg/kg. It was also the case that some nonresponders had low normalized T-cell clonal expansion.

Clones were sequenced by immunoSEQ multiplex PCR, and TCRdb holds only the in-frame ones, with some missing. Among about 100,000 clones listed, around 95% were seen once. Germline V gene data show CDR1 as MNHEY and CDR2 as SVGAGI. The CDR3 contains 14 residues. V lost 6 bases, J lost 6 bases, and 6 bases stayed unmatched. This sequence was found in an adult with an advanced solid tumor such as melanoma, head and neck, liver or kidney cancer. This chain connects TRBV6-5 to TRBJ2-1; TRBD1 matches at 9 bases. The sample was CD4+ or CD8+ T cells sorted from blood, taken in a trial of the OX40 agonist ivuxolimab. CDR3 sequence: CASSRTGDGNEQFF. DNA for the CDR3: TGTGCCAGCAGCAGGACAGGGGACGGCAATGAGCAGTTCTTC.